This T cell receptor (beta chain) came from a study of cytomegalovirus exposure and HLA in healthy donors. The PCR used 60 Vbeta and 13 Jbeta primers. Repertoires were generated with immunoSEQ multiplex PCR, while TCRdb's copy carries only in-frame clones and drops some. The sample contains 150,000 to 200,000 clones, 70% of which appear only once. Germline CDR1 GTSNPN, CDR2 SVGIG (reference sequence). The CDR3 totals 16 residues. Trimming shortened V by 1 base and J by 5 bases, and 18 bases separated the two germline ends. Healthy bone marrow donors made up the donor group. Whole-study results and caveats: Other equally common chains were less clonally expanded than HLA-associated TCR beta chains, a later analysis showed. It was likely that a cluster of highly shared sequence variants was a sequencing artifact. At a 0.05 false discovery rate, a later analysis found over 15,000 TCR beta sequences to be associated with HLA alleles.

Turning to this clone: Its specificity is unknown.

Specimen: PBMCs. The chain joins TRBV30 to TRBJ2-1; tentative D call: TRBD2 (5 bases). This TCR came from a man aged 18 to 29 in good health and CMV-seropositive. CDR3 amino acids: CAWSGRRWERDNEQFF. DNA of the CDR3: TGTGCCTGGAGTGGAAGACGGTGGGAGAGGGACAATGAGCAGTTCTTC. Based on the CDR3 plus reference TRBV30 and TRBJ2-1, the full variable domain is SQTIHQWPATLVQPVGSPLSLECTVEGTSNPNLYWYRQAAGRGLQLLFYSVGIGQISSEVPQNLSASRPQDRQFILSSKKLLLSDSGFYLCAWSGRRWERDNEQFFGPGTRLTVL.